The 10 T cell receptor beta chains below were found in one sample sequenced in a study of CD8 T cells in ankylosing spondylitis. TCRdb independently ran MiXCR on the 5' RACE reads; one entry per CDR3 protein. The sample records 750,000 to 850,000 distinct CDR3 sequences, 12% being singletons. Study-level findings and limits: In ankylosing spondylitis blood, a motif of about eight highly homologous TCR beta variants appeared characteristic.

No antigens are known for them. The sequencing input was blood, either unsorted or a sorted T cell fraction (not recorded which). The source of these receptors is a male donor with ankylosing spondylitis.

The rearrangement uses TRBV20-1 and TRBJ1-1; D perhaps matches TRBD1 (5 bases). Germline-derived CDR1 and CDR2 are DFQATT and SNEGSKA (reference sequence). The CDR3 is 18 residues long. The V gene lost 0 bases and the J gene lost 0 bases, with 20 bases spanning the gap. The CDR3 DNA reads as TGCAGTGCTAGAGACCCCGGGACGGAAGGAGTAATGAACACTGAAGCTTTCTTT. Translation gives CSARDPGTEGVMNTEAFF.

This clonotype showed up just a few times. J is TRBJ2-3 and V is TRBV12-3 or TRBV12-4; no firm D call. Trimming cost V 9 bases and J 4 bases, with 11 bases left between them. This CDR3 region has 12 residues. In DNA, the CDR3 is TGTGCCAGTGGGATACTCTCAGATACGCAGTATTTT. Translation gives CASGILSDTQYF.

The chain recombines TRBV6-1 with TRBJ2-5, with D unclear. Per germline, CDR1 MNHNS and CDR2 SASEGT. Trimming removed 6 bases at V and 2 bases at J, with 10 bases between. The CDR3 spans 13 residues. CDR3 protein: CASRRFVQETQYF. CDR3 DNA: TGTGCCAGCAGGCGGTTCGTTCAAGAGACCCAGTACTTC.

The chain employs TRBV29-1 and TRBJ1-1, with 10 bases matching TRBD1. J lost 5 bases, V lost 7 bases, and 10 bases had no gene match. The CDR3 is 14 amino acids. CDR1 SQVTM and CDR2 ANQGSEA come from the germline V gene. CDR3 coding DNA: TGCAGCGCAAGACAGGGGGCGATATGGACTGAAGCTTTCTTT. Its protein is CSARQGAIWTEAFF.

J is TRBJ2-7 and V is TRBV30; D is undetermined. The germline gives CDR1 GTSNPN, CDR2 SVGIG (reference sequence). Trimming left V 2 bases short and J 7 bases short, with 12 bases between. The CDR3 is 12 amino acids. The CDR3 loop reads CAWSRADREQYF. The CDR3 nucleotides are TGTGCCTGGAGTCGGGCCGACCGGGAGCAGTACTTC. The complete variable domain, with remaining parts taken from reference TRBV30 and TRBJ2-7, reads SQTIHQWPATLVQPVGSPLSLECTVEGTSNPNLYWYRQAAGRGLQLLFYSVGIGQISSEVPQNLSASRPQDRQFILSSKKLLLSDSGFYLCAWSRADREQYFGPGTRLTVT.

This clonotype was picked up a small number of times. This chain uses TRBV6-6 with TRBJ2-1; no reliable D call. CDR3 length: 11 amino acids. Trimming took off 4 bases at V and 10 bases at J, with 8 bases between the two ends. Germline CDR1 and CDR2: MNHNY and SVGAGI (reference sequence). The CDR3 nucleotides are TGTGCCAGCAGTTTGAGTTGGGAGCAGTTCTTC. Protein: CASSLSWEQFF.

This clonotype was seen ten or more times. J is TRBJ2-1 and V is TRBV7-9, with 10 positions matching TRBD2. Unmatched junction bases numbered 5, after V lost 1 base and J lost 14 bases. The length of the CDR3 is 13 residues. Germline values: CDR1 SEHNR, CDR2 FQNEAQ (reference sequence). CDR3 region: CASSLDSGREEFF. The CDR3 DNA is TGTGCCAGCAGCTTAGACAGCGGGAGGGAAGAGTTCTTC.

This chain links TRBV5-1 with TRBJ2-5; 7 positions agree with TRBD2. J was trimmed by 1 base and V by 1 base; bases with no gene match: 4. The CDR3 covers 15 residues. From germline, CDR1 is SGHRS and CDR2 YFSETQ. As DNA, the CDR3 is TGCGCCAGCAGCTTGCTAGCGGAGATCCAAGAGACCCAGTACTTC. This translates into CASSLLAEIQETQYF.

The chain recombines TRBV5-5 with TRBJ2-7; no clear D gene. Germline V gives CDR1 SGHKS, CDR2 YYEKEE (reference sequence). There are 13 residues in the CDR3. Trimming removed 5 bases from V and 3 bases from J, with 12 bases in between. CDR3 nucleotides: TGTGCCAGCAGATCCGCCTCCAACTACGAGCAGTACTTC. Protein sequence: CASRSASNYEQYF.

V is TRBV28 and J is TRBJ2-3; the D gene is possibly TRBD2 (6 bases). V lost 11 bases, J lost 1 base, and 19 bases lay in between. This CDR3 contains 15 residues. Germline CDR1 MDHEN, CDR2 SYDVKM. The CDR3 spells CAESPQGGGTDTQYF. CDR3 sequence (DNA): TGTGCCGAATCCCCCCAGGGCGGGGGCACAGATACGCAGTATTTT.